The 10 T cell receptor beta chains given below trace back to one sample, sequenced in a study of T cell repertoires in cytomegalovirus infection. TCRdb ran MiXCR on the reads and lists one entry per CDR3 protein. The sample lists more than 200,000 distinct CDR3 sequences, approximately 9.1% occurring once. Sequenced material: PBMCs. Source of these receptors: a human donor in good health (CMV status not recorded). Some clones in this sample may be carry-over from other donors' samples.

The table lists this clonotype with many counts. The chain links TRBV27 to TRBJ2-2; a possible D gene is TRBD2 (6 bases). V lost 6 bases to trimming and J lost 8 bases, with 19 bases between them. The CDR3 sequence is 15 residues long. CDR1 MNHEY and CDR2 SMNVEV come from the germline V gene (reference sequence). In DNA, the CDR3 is TGTGCCAGCAGCAACCCGGGGGTCTCGAGGGGGGAGCTGTTTTTT. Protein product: CASSNPGVSRGELFF.

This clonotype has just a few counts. CDR3 loop: CASSDAGLYGYTF. DNA for the CDR3: TGTGCCAGCAGTGACGCAGGGCTCTATGGCTACACCTTC. The chain links TRBV2 to TRBJ1-2; maybe TRBD1 (5 bases). The V end lost 3 bases, the J end lost 4 bases, and 9 bases lay between the germline ends. Germline V gene lookup returns CDR1 SNHLY and CDR2 FYNNEI. The CDR3 consists of 13 residues.

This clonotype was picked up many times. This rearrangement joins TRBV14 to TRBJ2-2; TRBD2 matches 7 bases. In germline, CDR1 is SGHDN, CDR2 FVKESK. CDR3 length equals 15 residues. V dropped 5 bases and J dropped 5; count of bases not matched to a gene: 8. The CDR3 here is CASSAAAGLTGELFF. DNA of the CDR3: TGTGCCAGCAGCGCCGCAGCGGGGTTGACCGGGGAGCTGTTTTTT.

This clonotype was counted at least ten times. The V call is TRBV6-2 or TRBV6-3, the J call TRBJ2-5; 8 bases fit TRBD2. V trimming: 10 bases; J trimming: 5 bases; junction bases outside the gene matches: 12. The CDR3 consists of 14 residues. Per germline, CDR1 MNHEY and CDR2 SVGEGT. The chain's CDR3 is CATPGGRSEETQYF. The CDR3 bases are TGTGCCACCCCGGGGGGGCGTTCGGAGGAGACCCAGTACTTC.

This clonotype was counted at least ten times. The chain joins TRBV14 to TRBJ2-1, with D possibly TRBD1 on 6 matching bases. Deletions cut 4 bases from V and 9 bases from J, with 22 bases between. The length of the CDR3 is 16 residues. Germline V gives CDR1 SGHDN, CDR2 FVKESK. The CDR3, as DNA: TGTGCCAGCAGCCTTATTCCGGGACACGCTGAAAGTGAGCAGTTCTTC. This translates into CASSLIPGHAESEQFF. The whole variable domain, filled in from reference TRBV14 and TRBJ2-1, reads EAGVTQFPSHSVIEKGQTVTLRCDPISGHDNLYWYRRVMGKEIKFLLHFVKESKQDESGMPNNRFLAERTGGTYSTLKVQPAELEDSGVYFCASSLIPGHAESEQFFGPGTRLTVL.

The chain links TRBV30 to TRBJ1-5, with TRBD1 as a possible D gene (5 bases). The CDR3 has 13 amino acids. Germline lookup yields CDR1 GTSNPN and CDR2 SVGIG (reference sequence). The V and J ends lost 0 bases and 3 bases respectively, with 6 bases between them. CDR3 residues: CAWSVGANQPQHF. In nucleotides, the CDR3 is TGTGCCTGGAGTGTAGGGGCCAATCAGCCCCAGCATTTT.

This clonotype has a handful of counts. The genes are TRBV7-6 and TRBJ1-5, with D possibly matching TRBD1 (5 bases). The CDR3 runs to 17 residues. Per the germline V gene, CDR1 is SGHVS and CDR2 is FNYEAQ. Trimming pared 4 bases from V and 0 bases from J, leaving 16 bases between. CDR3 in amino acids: CASSYRWGPYSNQPQHF. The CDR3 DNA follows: TGTGCCAGCAGCTATAGATGGGGACCTTATAGCAATCAGCCCCAGCATTTT.

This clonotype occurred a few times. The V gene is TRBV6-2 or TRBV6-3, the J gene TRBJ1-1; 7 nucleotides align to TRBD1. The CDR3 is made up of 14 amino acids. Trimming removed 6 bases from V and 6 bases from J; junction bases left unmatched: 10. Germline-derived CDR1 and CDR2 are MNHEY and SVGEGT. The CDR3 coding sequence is TGTGCCAGCAGGATTGACAGGGAGAGTTCTGAAGCTTTCTTT. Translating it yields CASRIDRESSEAFF.

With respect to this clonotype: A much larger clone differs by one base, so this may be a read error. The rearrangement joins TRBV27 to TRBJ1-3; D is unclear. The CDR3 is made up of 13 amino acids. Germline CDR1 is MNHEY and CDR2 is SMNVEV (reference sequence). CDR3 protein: CDSSFPSGNTIYF. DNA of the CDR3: TGTGACAGCAGTTTCCCCTCTGGAAACACCATATATTTT.

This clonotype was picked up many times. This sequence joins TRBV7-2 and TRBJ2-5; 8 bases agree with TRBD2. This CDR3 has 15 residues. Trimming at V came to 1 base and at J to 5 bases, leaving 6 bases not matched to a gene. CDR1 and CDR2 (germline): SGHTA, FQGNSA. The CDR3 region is CASSLEPGGQETQYF. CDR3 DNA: TGTGCCAGCAGCTTAGAACCGGGAGGGCAGGAGACCCAGTACTTC.